Listed below are T cell receptor beta chains from one sample, sequenced in a study of molecular identifiers for immune sequencing clone quantification. TCRdb reprocessed the PCR reads with MiXCR, giving one entry per CDR3 protein. This table holds fewer than 25,000 distinct CDR3 sequences, under 20% found once. The sample consisted of naive CD8+ T cells from blood, with Jurkat cell RNA spiked in. These receptors were collected from a human donor in good health. Some libraries in this study had Jurkat cell RNA spiked in. Each CDR3 is given with its conserved first and last residue. Fields, in order: clone size, V gene, CDR3 protein. The size field is filled for only some rows; it gives once, few, many or a size class.

clone size: many; V gene: TRBV25-1; CDR3 protein: CASRQTSTDTQYF
clone size: many; V gene: TRBV19; CDR3 protein: CASSIDGGEHTGELFF
clone size: many; V gene: TRBV12-3/TRBV12-4; CDR3 protein: CASSRGNYEQYF
clone size: many; V gene: TRBV30; CDR3 protein: CAWSFQRAEETQYF
clone size: -; V gene: TRBV4-3; CDR3 protein: CASSVDTSSGNTIYF
clone size: many; V gene: TRBV29-1; CDR3 protein: CSVVSRGTNYGYTF
clone size: many; V gene: TRBV20-1; CDR3 protein: CSAVYRAVGTDTQYF
clone size: many; V gene: TRBV9; CDR3 protein: CASSVGTVPSTDTQYF
clone size: many; V gene: TRBV6-1; CDR3 protein: CAAWTGQFVQETQYF
clone size: many; V gene: TRBV6-2/TRBV6-3; CDR3 protein: CAGSDRSSYEQYF
clone size: many; V gene: TRBV27; CDR3 protein: CASSLWGRTDTQYF
clone size: many; V gene: TRBV15; CDR3 protein: CATSRSRSGANVLTF
clone size: many; V gene: TRBV7-6; CDR3 protein: CASSRGYAGTLETQYF
clone size: -; V gene: TRBV28; CDR3 protein: CASSFPPGGIQETQYF
clone size: many; V gene: TRBV27; CDR3 protein: CASSPRTGQNTEAFF
clone size: many; V gene: TRBV19; CDR3 protein: CASSIGQGHNQPQHF
clone size: many; V gene: TRBV10-3; CDR3 protein: CAISDRAEGNQETQYF
clone size: many; V gene: TRBV27; CDR3 protein: CASTVQQGQPQHF
clone size: many; V gene: TRBV7-9; CDR3 protein: CASSRGDRGYNEQFF
clone size: many; V gene: TRBV4-3; CDR3 protein: CASSSGTGSYEQYF
clone size: medium-sized; V gene: TRBV2; CDR3 protein: CASSGGGGTEAFF
clone size: many; V gene: TRBV6-1; CDR3 protein: CASSEAARFYTEAFF
clone size: many; V gene: TRBV10-3; CDR3 protein: CAITDSPSYEQYF
clone size: many; V gene: TRBV7-9; CDR3 protein: CASSLVRRGRANENIQYF
clone size: many; V gene: TRBV29-1; CDR3 protein: CSVEAWDSPTDTQYF
clone size: many; V gene: TRBV13; CDR3 protein: CASSQKAGGITYEQYF
clone size: many; V gene: TRBV6-5; CDR3 protein: CASSPWTGGTEAFF
clone size: many; V gene: TRBV9; CDR3 protein: CASSLPRGGGLSNTGELFF
clone size: many; V gene: TRBV12-3/TRBV12-4; CDR3 protein: CASNPTSQETQYF
clone size: many; V gene: TRBV29-1; CDR3 protein: CSGAGNEQFF
clone size: many; V gene: TRBV6-2/TRBV6-3; CDR3 protein: CASSGRSTGELFF
clone size: many; V gene: TRBV4-1; CDR3 protein: CASSQRDSLSSGANVLTF
clone size: many; V gene: TRBV9; CDR3 protein: CASSALVGVAENTGELFF
clone size: many; V gene: TRBV2; CDR3 protein: CASRPRTSTSYEQYF
clone size: many; V gene: TRBV7-3; CDR3 protein: CASSFGLSSTDTQYF
clone size: many; V gene: TRBV6-1; CDR3 protein: CASSDSSGYPYEQYF
clone size: many; V gene: TRBV7-2; CDR3 protein: CASSLIPSATDTQYF
clone size: many; V gene: TRBV7-3; CDR3 protein: CASSWGLALPGELFF
clone size: -; V gene: TRBV11-3; CDR3 protein: CASSGIVRGSGGTDTRYF
clone size: many; V gene: TRBV27; CDR3 protein: CATWERGREQYF
clone size: many; V gene: TRBV5-6; CDR3 protein: CASSSTSGGAYEQYF
clone size: many; V gene: TRBV2; CDR3 protein: CASSVSLNQPQHF
clone size: many; V gene: TRBV10-3; CDR3 protein: CAISELAGGPQETQYF
clone size: many; V gene: TRBV3-1; CDR3 protein: CASSLGLLSGANVLTF
clone size: many; V gene: TRBV27; CDR3 protein: CASSYGASTDTQYF
clone size: many; V gene: TRBV6-7; CDR3 protein: CASSFGLAGDWADTQYF
clone size: many; V gene: TRBV12-3/TRBV12-4; CDR3 protein: CASSLGGGQGQPQHF
clone size: medium-sized; V gene: TRBV7-2; CDR3 protein: CASSYTGVTYTDTQYF
clone size: many; V gene: TRBV3-1; CDR3 protein: CASSSRRSGLSYEQYF
clone size: medium-sized; V gene: TRBV7-2; CDR3 protein: CASSNIAGVVDTQYF
clone size: medium-sized; V gene: TRBV7-6; CDR3 protein: CASSPEAGNNQPQHF
clone size: few; V gene: TRBV1; CDR3 protein: CASSQDAGGNSDYTF
clone size: many; V gene: TRBV7-9; CDR3 protein: CASSPTTGNTEAFF
clone size: many; V gene: TRBV2; CDR3 protein: CASRERRDSASSTDTQYF